The next 24 T cell receptor beta chains were all read from a single sample in a study of early T cells in non-severe SARS-CoV-2 infection. TCRdb independently ran MiXCR on the 5' RACE reads; one entry per CDR3 protein. The sample lists some 77,000 distinct CDR3 sequences; about 9.6% were seen once. Sequenced material: whole blood. Receptors originate from an adult who was a healthcare worker with PCR-confirmed SARS-CoV-2 infection or an uninfected control (not recorded which).

The V and J genes are TRBV9 and TRBJ1-3; D remains ambiguous. This CDR3 contains 17 residues. Germline-derived CDR1 and CDR2 are SGDLS and YYNGEE. V was shortened by 0 bases and J by 3 bases, with 16 bases between the two germline ends. The CDR3 loop reads CASSVDLRTGIGNTIYF. For the CDR3, the DNA is TGTGCCAGCAGCGTAGACTTGCGTACGGGGATTGGAAACACCATATATTTT. Full variable domain (remainder filled in from reference TRBV9 and TRBJ1-3): DSGVTQTPKHLITATGQRVTLRCSPRSGDLSVYWYQQSLDQGLQFLIQYYNGEERAKGNILERFSAQQFPDLHSELNLSSLELGDSALYFCASSVDLRTGIGNTIYFGEGSWLTVV.

At least ten counts were recorded for this clonotype. The V call is TRBV12-3 or TRBV12-4, the J call TRBJ1-5; the match to TRBD1 covers 8 bases. V lost 6 bases to trimming and J lost 10 bases; unmatched junction nucleotides: 11. This CDR3 region has 14 residues. Here the CDR3 DNA reads TGTGCCAGCAGGCCCGGGACAGGTTTAACTCCCCAGCATTTT. This encodes CASRPGTGLTPQHF.

This clonotype was seen at least ten times. The chain employs TRBV27 and TRBJ2-7; TRBD1 aligns across 7 bases. The junction had 9 bases not matched to a gene; V was cut back by 6 bases and J by 4 bases. CDR3 length: 14 residues. Germline CDR1 and CDR2: MNHEY and SMNVEV (reference sequence). CDR3 coding DNA: TGTGCCAGCAGATCGACAGGGAAAGGGTACGAGCAGTACTTC. The encoded protein is CASRSTGKGYEQYF.

This clonotype was observed many times. CDR3 bases: TGTGCCAGCAGCTTACGGACAGCTAATGAAAAACTGTTTTTT. Translated, it gives CASSLRTANEKLFF. The chain joins TRBV13 to TRBJ1-4, with TRBD1 as a possible D gene (6 bases). Trimming took 2 bases from V and 3 from J, leaving 7 bases between them. Germline V gene data show CDR1 as PRHDT and CDR2 as FYEKMQ (reference sequence). The CDR3 sequence is 14 residues long.

This clonotype was detected many times. The rearrangement joins TRBV12-3 or TRBV12-4 to TRBJ1-6, with TRBD1 matching over 7 bases. V dropped 5 bases and J dropped 7; count of bases not matched to a gene: 8. This CDR3 has 15 residues. CDR3 nucleotide sequence: TGTGCCAGCAGTCAGGGGGACCTTCGGAATTCACCCCTCCACTTT. Protein: CASSQGDLRNSPLHF.

This clonotype was observed a few times. The chain carries TRBV27 and TRBJ2-2; the D gene is possibly TRBD1 (6 bases). The germline V and J ends were trimmed by 3 bases and 0 bases, with 11 bases remaining between them. Germline assignment: CDR1 MNHEY and CDR2 SMNVEV (reference sequence). The CDR3 has 16 amino acids. The CDR3 region is CASSFLGHANTGELFF. The CDR3 bases are TGTGCCAGCAGTTTTTTGGGACACGCGAACACCGGGGAGCTGTTTTTT.

This clonotype was counted at least ten times. This CDR3 is CASSLQQGLNTEAFF. CDR3 bases: TGTGCCAGCAGCTTACAGCAGGGACTGAACACTGAAGCTTTCTTT. This sequence joins TRBV5-4 and TRBJ1-1, with a tentative D call TRBD1 (5 bases). The V end was cut by 2 bases, the J end by 0 bases, with 11 bases between. In germline, CDR1 is SGHNT, CDR2 YYREEE (reference sequence). The length of the CDR3 is 15 residues. The full variable domain, completed using reference TRBV5-4 and TRBJ1-1, is ETGVTQSPTHLIKTRGQQVTLRCSSQSGHNTVSWYQQALGQGPQFIFQYYREEENGRGNFPPRFSGLQFPNYSSELNVNALELDDSALYLCASSLQQGLNTEAFFGQGTRLTVV.

This clonotype was detected only a few times. The V gene is TRBV27, the J gene TRBJ1-5, with D uncertain. The V end lost 5 bases, the J end lost 2 bases, and 13 bases lay between the germline ends. The CDR3 spans 15 residues. Germline CDR1 reads MNHEY; CDR2 reads SMNVEV (reference sequence). The CDR3 loop reads CASSGTRDGNQPQHF. CDR3 nucleotide sequence: TGTGCCAGCAGTGGTACTAGAGACGGCAATCAGCCCCAGCATTTT.

This clonotype was seen many times. The chain recombines TRBV7-6 with TRBJ2-7; D possibly corresponds to TRBD1 (6 bases). This CDR3 comprises 14 residues. Trimming removed 2 bases at V and 4 bases at J, with 12 bases between. Per germline, CDR1 SGHVS and CDR2 FNYEAQ. The CDR3 region is CASSLQGRGYEQYF. As DNA, the CDR3 is TGTGCCAGCAGCTTACAGGGGAGAGGGTACGAGCAGTACTTC.

This clonotype was recorded many times. The chain couples TRBV18 to TRBJ1-4, with D hard to call. The CDR3 extends over 15 amino acids. Germline assignment: CDR1 KGHSH and CDR2 LQKENI. Trimming pared 5 bases from V and 4 bases from J, leaving 14 bases between. The CDR3 region has the DNA TGTGCCAGCTCAAGGATAGCAGCCAATAATGAAAAACTGTTTTTT. This gives the protein CASSRIAANNEKLFF. Full variable domain (rest looked up from reference TRBV18 and TRBJ1-4): NAGVMQNPRHLVRRRGQEARLRCSPMKGHSHVYWYRQLPEEGLKFMVYLQKENIIDESGMPKERFSAEFPKEGPSILRIQQVVRGDSAAYFCASSRIAANNEKLFFGSGTQLSVL.

This clonotype was detected many times. CDR3 protein: CASSHTGPFFF. The CDR3 nucleotides read TGTGCCAGCAGTCACACCGGGCCCTTTTTCTTC. V gene TRBV12-3 or TRBV12-4 combines with J gene TRBJ2-1; unclear D gene. There are 11 residues in the CDR3. Trimming stripped 5 bases from V and 16 bases from J, with 15 bases between.

This clonotype was observed at least ten times. The chain couples TRBV11-1 to TRBJ2-6; possible D gene TRBD1, 5 bases. Germline-derived CDR1 and CDR2 are SGHAT and FQDESV (reference sequence). CDR3 length equals 15 residues. Trimming took off 0 bases at V and 8 bases at J, with 11 bases between the two ends. The CDR3 loop reads CASSLAGARTNVLTF. CDR3 DNA: TGTGCCAGCAGCTTAGCAGGGGCTCGGACCAACGTCCTGACTTTC.

The chain couples TRBV7-9 to TRBJ1-1; D not resolved. In germline, CDR1 is SEHNR, CDR2 FQNEAQ (reference sequence). Trimming took off 4 bases at V and 3 bases at J, with 12 bases between the two ends. CDR3 size: 14 residues. The CDR3: CASSSHTRDTEAFF. In nucleotides, the CDR3 is TGTGCCAGCAGCTCGCACACGCGGGACACTGAAGCTTTCTTT.

This clonotype has more than one count but fewer than ten. The chain couples TRBV10-3 to TRBJ2-2, with D hard to call. Per germline, CDR1 ENHRY and CDR2 SYGVKD. The CDR3 runs 14 residues. Between the trimmed V and J ends, which lost 4 bases and 4 bases, there was a span of 10 bases. DNA of the CDR3: TGTGCCATCAGTGGGGTAGGGCCCACCGGGGAGCTGTTTTTT. This gives the protein CAISGVGPTGELFF.

This clonotype was counted a few times. The chain employs TRBV4-2 and TRBJ2-5; TRBD2 matches 10 bases. This CDR3 comprises 16 residues. Germline CDR1 LGHNA, CDR2 YNFKEQ. Trimming at V came to 4 bases and at J to 5 bases, leaving 10 bases not matched to a gene. The DNA for the CDR3 is TGTGCCAGCAGCCTAACTCTAGCGGGAGAGGGGGAGACCCAGTACTTC. Its translation: CASSLTLAGEGETQYF.

This clonotype was detected many times. The chain carries TRBV2 and TRBJ2-3; D unclear. V lost 5 bases, J lost 2 bases, and 8 bases lay in between. Germline CDR1 reads SNHLY; CDR2 reads FYNNEI. The CDR3 is made up of 13 amino acids. In nucleotides, the CDR3 is TGTGCCAGCAGTCCCCCCTTCACAGATACGCAGTATTTT. Translating gives CASSPPFTDTQYF.

V and J are TRBV10-1 and TRBJ2-1; D uncertain. Germline V gene sequence: CDR1 WNHNN, CDR2 SYGVQD (reference sequence). CDR3 length: 14 amino acids. Trimming stripped 5 bases from V and 7 bases from J, with 15 bases between. CDR3 DNA: TGCGCCAGCAGTTATGACCCCACGCGGAATGAGCAGTTCTTC. Translated, it gives CASSYDPTRNEQFF.

The CDR3 here is CSARDLRKNTEAFF. CDR3 sequence (DNA): TGCAGTGCTAGAGACCTGAGAAAGAACACTGAAGCTTTCTTT. The chain combines TRBV20-1 with TRBJ1-1; D gene unclear. Trimming took 0 bases from V and 1 from J, leaving 9 bases between them. CDR1 DFQATT and CDR2 SNEGSKA come from the germline V gene (reference sequence). There are 14 residues in the CDR3.

This clonotype was picked up many times. The gene calls are TRBV5-1 and TRBJ1-4; D remains unclear. The CDR3 covers 15 residues. Looked up from germline, CDR1 is SGHRS and CDR2 is YFSETQ. Trimming removed 0 bases at V and 8 bases at J, with 14 bases between. In nucleotides, the CDR3 is TGCGCCAGCAGCTTGGTAGGCAGCATGGGGGAAAAACTGTTTTTT. Translating it yields CASSLVGSMGEKLFF. Full variable domain (outside the CDR3, taken from reference TRBV5-1 and TRBJ1-4): KAGVTQTPRYLIKTRGQQVTLSCSPISGHRSVSWYQQTPGQGLQFLFEYFSETQRNKGNFPGRFSGRQFSNSRSEMNVSTLELGDSALYLCASSLVGSMGEKLFFGSGTQLSVL.

Concerning this clonotype itself: A much bigger clone sits one base away, suggesting this may be a read error. The genes are TRBV18 and TRBJ2-2, with 8 bases aligning to TRBD2. This CDR3 contains 16 residues. The trim removed 3 bases at V and 6 bases at J, leaving 9 bases unmatched. Germline V CDR1 and CDR2: KGHSH, LQKENI. The CDR3 sequence is CASSPETSVIAGELFF. The CDR3 nucleotides are TGTGCCAGCTCACCTGAGACTAGCGTCATCGCCGGGGAGCTGTTTTTT.

The gene calls are TRBV20-1 and TRBJ2-1, with D unclear. This CDR3 spans 16 amino acids. Germline assignment: CDR1 DFQATT and CDR2 SNEGSKA (reference sequence). Trimming removed 6 bases from V and 4 bases from J, with 22 bases in between. The CDR3 loop is CSAYSLGTKLYNEQFF. Here the CDR3 DNA reads TGCAGTGCCTACTCATTAGGAACTAAACTATACAATGAGCAGTTCTTC.

The V and J genes are TRBV3-1 and TRBJ1-1, with 8 bases fitting TRBD1. The CDR3 is 15 amino acids. Losses at the gene ends were 6 bases for V and 1 base for J; bases not matched to a gene: 7. Germline assignment: CDR1 LGHDT and CDR2 YNNKEL (reference sequence). CDR3 amino acids: CASSLSDRANTEAFF. The CDR3 bases are TGTGCCAGCAGTCTCTCGGACAGGGCGAACACTGAAGCTTTCTTT. The variable domain in full, with the rest retrieved from reference TRBV3-1 and TRBJ1-1, is DTAVSQTPKYLVTQMGNDKSIKCEQNLGHDTMYWYKQDSKKFLKIMFSYNNKELIINETVPNRFSPKSPDKAHLNLHINSLELGDSAVYFCASSLSDRANTEAFFGQGTRLTVV.

At least ten counts were recorded for this clonotype. The V gene is TRBV12-3 or TRBV12-4, the J gene TRBJ1-1, with no clear D. The CDR3 has 13 residues. Deletions cut 6 bases from V and 1 base from J, with 9 bases between. The CDR3 DNA reads TGTGCCAGCAGAATAGGAGCGAACACTGAAGCTTTCTTT. Translating it yields CASRIGANTEAFF.

This clonotype has a count of ten or more. V is TRBV7-9 and J is TRBJ2-3; D possibly corresponds to TRBD1 (6 bases). V was trimmed by 11 bases and J by 5 bases, leaving 17 bases between them. Germline lookup yields CDR1 SEHNR and CDR2 FQNEAQ (reference sequence). CDR3 length equals 13 residues. As DNA, the CDR3 is TGTGCCGACGAGTTACAGGGCATAGATACGCAGTATTTT. Its translation: CADELQGIDTQYF.